Listed below are T cell receptor beta chains from one sample, sequenced in a study of beta chain features in type 1 diabetes. Sequencing was performed with immunoSEQ multiplex PCR; in TCRdb, only in-frame clones are kept and a portion is missing. The data hold 150,000 to 200,000 clones, with roughly 59% observed a single time. Specimen: naive CD4+ T cells from blood. The receptors come from a young man with type 1 diabetes. CDR3s include the opening cysteine and the closing phenylalanine or tryptophan. A D gene is named only where the DNA matches it firmly. Clone size is stated in some rows and not others, as once, few, many or a class when expanded.

V gene	clone size	D gene	J gene	CDR3 protein	CDR3 DNA
TRBV6-6	.	TRBD1	TRBJ2-5	CASSSRGQAEETQYF	TGTGCCAGCAGTTCCAGGGGACAGGCTGAAGAGACCCAGTACTTC
TRBV27	.	.	TRBJ2-3	CASSLRGTDTQYF	TGTGCCAGCAGTTTGAGAGGCACAGATACGCAGTATTTT
TRBV30	.	.	TRBJ1-4	CAWSFSEANEKLFF	TGTGCCTGGAGTTTCAGCGAAGCTAATGAAAAACTGTTTTTT
TRBV29-1	few	.	TRBJ2-5	CSVEPFKETQYF	TGCAGCGTTGAACCCTTTAAGGAGACCCAGTACTTC
TRBV28	.	.	TRBJ2-5	CASRVQETQYF	TGTGCCAGCAGGGTCCAAGAGACCCAGTACTTC
TRBV19	few	TRBD2	TRBJ2-5	CASSIGLAGTQETQYF	TGTGCCAGTAGTATCGGATTAGCGGGTACGCAAGAGACCCAGTACTTC
TRBV7-2	.	TRBD2	TRBJ2-3	CASSLRLAGGDTQYF	TGTGCCAGCAGCTTACGACTAGCGGGGGGAGATACGCAGTATTTT
TRBV4-3	.	TRBD2	TRBJ2-5	CASSQDRTSGGYDSFRETQYF	TGCGCCAGCAGCCAAGATAGAACTAGCGGGGGATATGATAGTTTTCGGGAGACCCAGTACTTC
TRBV19	.	.	TRBJ1-2	CASAPRQNSYGYTF	TGTGCCAGTGCTCCGCGACAGAATTCATATGGCTACACCTTC
TRBV28	.	TRBD1	TRBJ2-5	CASSRDRAQETQYF	TGTGCCAGCAGCCGGGACAGGGCCCAAGAGACCCAGTACTTC
TRBV28	.	.	TRBJ2-5	CASSPRDILQETQYF	TGTGCCAGCAGCCCCCGGGACATACTCCAAGAGACCCAGTACTTC
TRBV11-2	few	.	TRBJ2-7	CASSLAGPALKGEQYF	TGTGCCAGCAGCTTAGCAGGACCAGCCTTAAAGGGCGAGCAGTACTTC
TRBV5-5	few	TRBD2	TRBJ2-7	CASRTSGIYEQYF	TGTGCCAGCAGGACTAGCGGCATCTACGAGCAGTACTTC
TRBV7-9	few	TRBD2	TRBJ2-1	CASSISSGGYNEQFF	TGTGCCAGCAGCATTTCTAGCGGGGGATACAATGAGCAGTTCTTC
TRBV7-2	.	.	TRBJ1-1	CASSLGRLNTEAFF	TGTGCCAGCAGCTTAGGTCGGTTGAACACTGAAGCTTTCTTT
TRBV7-9	.	.	TRBJ2-3	CASSLGRLGTDTQYF	TGTGCCAGCAGCCTCGGGAGACTGGGCACAGATACGCAGTATTTT
TRBV27	.	.	TRBJ1-1	CASREQRRRGTEAFF	TGTGCCAGCAGGGAACAGCGACGGAGGGGCACTGAAGCTTTCTTT
TRBV28	.	TRBD1	TRBJ1-1	CASTGQGYTEAFF	TGTGCCAGCACCGGACAGGGGTACACTGAAGCTTTCTTT
TRBV11-2	few	TRBD2	TRBJ2-3	CASSLGLAEGDTQYF	TGTGCCAGCAGCCTGGGACTAGCAGAGGGAGATACGCAGTATTTT
TRBV14	.	.	TRBJ2-6	CASDRSNSGANVLTF	TGTGCCAGCGACAGGTCCAACTCTGGGGCCAACGTCCTGACTTTC
TRBV30	.	.	TRBJ1-1	CAGFGGTGRTEAFF	TGTGCCGGGTTCGGGGGTACAGGAAGGACTGAAGCTTTCTTT
TRBV9	.	.	TRBJ2-7	CASTAGSGAGSSYEQYF	TGTGCCAGCACGGCGGGGAGTGGGGCGGGAAGCTCCTACGAGCAGTACTTC
TRBV4-1	.	.	TRBJ2-7	CASSQEKQTGEQYF	TGCGCCAGCAGCCAAGAGAAACAGACGGGCGAGCAGTACTTC
TRBV9	.	.	TRBJ2-3	CASSAGDTQYF	TGTGCCAGCTCGGCAGGGGATACGCAGTATTTT
TRBV5-1	.	.	TRBJ2-5	CASSLSGGETQYF	TGCGCCAGCAGCTTGAGCGGAGGGGAGACCCAGTACTTC
TRBV10-3	.	.	TRBJ2-5	CAIRDSRGETQYF	TGTGCCATCAGGGACTCCCGGGGAGAGACCCAGTACTTC
TRBV4-3	.	.	TRBJ2-7	CASSQDPGREQYF	TGCGCCAGCAGCCAAGATCCTGGGCGCGAGCAGTACTTC
TRBV19	.	.	TRBJ2-7	CASSIGDTQYF	TGTGCCAGTAGTATTGGGGATACGCAGTACTTC
TRBV30	.	.	TRBJ1-2	CAWSVTGSGYTF	TGTGCCTGGAGTGTAACCGGTTCCGGCTACACCTTC
TRBV30	few	.	TRBJ1-2	CAWSKSGYTF	TGTGCCTGGAGTAAGAGCGGCTACACCTTC
TRBV28	.	TRBD1	TRBJ2-5	CASSLADRGETQYF	TGTGCCAGCAGTTTGGCGGACAGGGGAGAGACCCAGTACTTC
TRBV28	.	.	TRBJ2-5	CASSLRETQYF	TGTGCCAGCAGTTTACGGGAGACCCAGTACTTC